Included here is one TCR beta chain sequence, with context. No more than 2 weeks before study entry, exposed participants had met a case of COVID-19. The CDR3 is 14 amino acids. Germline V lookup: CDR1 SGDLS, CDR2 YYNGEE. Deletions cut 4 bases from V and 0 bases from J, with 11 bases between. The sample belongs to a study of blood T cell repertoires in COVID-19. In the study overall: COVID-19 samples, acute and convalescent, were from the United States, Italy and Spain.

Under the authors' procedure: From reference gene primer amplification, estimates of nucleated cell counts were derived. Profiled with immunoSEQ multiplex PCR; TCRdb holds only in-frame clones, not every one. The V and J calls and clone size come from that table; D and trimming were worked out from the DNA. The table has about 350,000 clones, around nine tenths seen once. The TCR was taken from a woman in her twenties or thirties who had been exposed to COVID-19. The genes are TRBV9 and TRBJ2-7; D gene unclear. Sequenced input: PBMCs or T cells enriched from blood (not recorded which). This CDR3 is CASSLSPNSYEQYF. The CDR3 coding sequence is TGTGCCAGCAGCCTATCCCCCAACTCCTACGAGCAGTACTTC.